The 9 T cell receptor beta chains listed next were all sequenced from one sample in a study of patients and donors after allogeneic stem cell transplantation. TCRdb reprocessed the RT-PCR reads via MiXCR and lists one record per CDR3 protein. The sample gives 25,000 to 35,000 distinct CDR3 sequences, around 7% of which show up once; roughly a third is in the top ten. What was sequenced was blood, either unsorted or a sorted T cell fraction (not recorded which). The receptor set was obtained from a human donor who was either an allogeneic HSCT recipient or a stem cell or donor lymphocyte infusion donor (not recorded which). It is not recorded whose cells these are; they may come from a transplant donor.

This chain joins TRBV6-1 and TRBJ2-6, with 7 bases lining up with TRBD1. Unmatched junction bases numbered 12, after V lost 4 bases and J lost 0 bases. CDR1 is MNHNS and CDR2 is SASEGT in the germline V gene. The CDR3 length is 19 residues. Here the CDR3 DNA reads TGTGCCAGCAGTGTTCGGACAGGAAATCTCCTCTCTGGGGCCAACGTCCTGACTTTC. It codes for CASSVRTGNLLSGANVLTF.

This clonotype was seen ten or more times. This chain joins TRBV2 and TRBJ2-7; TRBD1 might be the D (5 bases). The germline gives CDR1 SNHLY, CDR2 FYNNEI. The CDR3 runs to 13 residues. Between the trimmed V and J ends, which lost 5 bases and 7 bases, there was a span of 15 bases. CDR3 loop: CASSTGWAGEQYF. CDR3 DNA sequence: TGTGCCAGCAGTACAGGCTGGGCAGGAGAGCAGTACTTC.

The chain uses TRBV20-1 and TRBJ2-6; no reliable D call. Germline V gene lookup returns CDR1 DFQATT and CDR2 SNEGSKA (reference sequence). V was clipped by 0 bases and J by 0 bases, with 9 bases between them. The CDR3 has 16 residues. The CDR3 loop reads CSARDIRDSGANVLTF. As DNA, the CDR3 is TGCAGTGCTAGAGATATACGCGACTCTGGGGCCAACGTCCTGACTTTC.

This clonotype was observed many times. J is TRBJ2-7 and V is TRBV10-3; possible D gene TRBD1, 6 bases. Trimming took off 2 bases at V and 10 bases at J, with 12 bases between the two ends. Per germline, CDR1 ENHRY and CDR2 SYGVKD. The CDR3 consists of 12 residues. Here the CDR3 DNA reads TGTGCCATCAGTGAGGCGACAGGTCCTCAGTACTTC. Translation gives CAISEATGPQYF.

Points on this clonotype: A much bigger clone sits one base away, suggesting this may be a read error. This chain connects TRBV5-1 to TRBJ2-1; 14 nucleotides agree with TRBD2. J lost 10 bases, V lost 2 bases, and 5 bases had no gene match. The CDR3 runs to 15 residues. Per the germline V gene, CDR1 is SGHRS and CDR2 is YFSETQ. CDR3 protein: CASSLGTSGSKEQFF. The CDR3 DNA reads TGCGCCAGCAGCTTAGGGACTAGCGGGAGCAAAGAGCAGTTCTTC.

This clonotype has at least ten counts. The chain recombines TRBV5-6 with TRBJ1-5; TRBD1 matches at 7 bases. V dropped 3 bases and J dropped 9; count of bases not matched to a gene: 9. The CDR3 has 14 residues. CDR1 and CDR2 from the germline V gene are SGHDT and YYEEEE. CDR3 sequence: CASSSWDSLVPQHF. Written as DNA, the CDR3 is TGTGCCAGCAGCTCATGGGACAGTCTGGTGCCCCAGCATTTT.

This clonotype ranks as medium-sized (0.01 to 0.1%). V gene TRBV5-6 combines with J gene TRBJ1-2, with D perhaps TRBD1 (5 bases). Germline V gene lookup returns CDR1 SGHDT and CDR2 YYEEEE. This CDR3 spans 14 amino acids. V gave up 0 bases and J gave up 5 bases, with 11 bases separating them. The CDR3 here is CASSLDGGGYGYTF. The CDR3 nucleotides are TGTGCCAGCAGCTTGGATGGGGGAGGTTATGGCTACACCTTC. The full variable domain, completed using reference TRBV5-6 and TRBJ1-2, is DAGVTQSPTHLIKTRGQQVTLRCSPKSGHDTVSWYQQALGQGPQFIFQYYEEEERQRGNFPDRFSGHQFPNYSSELNVNALLLGDSALYLCASSLDGGGYGYTFGSGTRLTVV.

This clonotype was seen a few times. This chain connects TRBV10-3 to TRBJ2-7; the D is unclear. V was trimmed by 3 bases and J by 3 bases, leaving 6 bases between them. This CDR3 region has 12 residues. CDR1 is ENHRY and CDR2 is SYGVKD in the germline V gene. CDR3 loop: CAISDSNYEQYF. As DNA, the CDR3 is TGTGCCATCAGTGACTCGAACTACGAGCAGTACTTC.

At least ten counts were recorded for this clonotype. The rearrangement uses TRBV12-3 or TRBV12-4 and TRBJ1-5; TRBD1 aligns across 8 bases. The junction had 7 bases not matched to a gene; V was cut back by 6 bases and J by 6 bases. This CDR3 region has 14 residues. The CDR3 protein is CASSSGQGGQPQHF. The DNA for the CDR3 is TGTGCCAGCAGCTCAGGACAGGGCGGTCAGCCCCAGCATTTT.